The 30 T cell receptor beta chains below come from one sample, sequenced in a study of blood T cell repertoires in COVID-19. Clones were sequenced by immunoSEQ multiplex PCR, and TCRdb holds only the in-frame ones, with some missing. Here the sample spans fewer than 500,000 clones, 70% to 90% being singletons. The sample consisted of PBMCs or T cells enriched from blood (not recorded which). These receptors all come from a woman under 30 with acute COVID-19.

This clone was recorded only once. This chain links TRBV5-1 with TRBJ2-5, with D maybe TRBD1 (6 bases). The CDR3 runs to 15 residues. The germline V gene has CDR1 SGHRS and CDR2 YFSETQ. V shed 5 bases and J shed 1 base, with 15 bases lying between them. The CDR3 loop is CASSLPDRIQETQYF. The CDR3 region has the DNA TGCGCCAGCAGTTTACCTGACAGGATCCAAGAGACCCAGTACTTC.

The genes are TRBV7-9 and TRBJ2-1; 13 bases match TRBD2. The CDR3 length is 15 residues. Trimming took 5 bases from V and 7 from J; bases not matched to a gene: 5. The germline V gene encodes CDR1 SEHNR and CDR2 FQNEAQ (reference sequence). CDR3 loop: CASSVGLAGVNEQFF. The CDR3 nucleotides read TGTGCCAGCAGCGTCGGACTAGCGGGAGTTAATGAGCAGTTCTTC.

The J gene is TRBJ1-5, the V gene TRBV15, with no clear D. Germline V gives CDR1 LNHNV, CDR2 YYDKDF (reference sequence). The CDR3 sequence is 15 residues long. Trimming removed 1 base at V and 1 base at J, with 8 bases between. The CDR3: CATSRVVESNQPQHF. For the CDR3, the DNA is TGTGCCACCAGCAGAGTCGTAGAAAGCAATCAGCCCCAGCATTTT.

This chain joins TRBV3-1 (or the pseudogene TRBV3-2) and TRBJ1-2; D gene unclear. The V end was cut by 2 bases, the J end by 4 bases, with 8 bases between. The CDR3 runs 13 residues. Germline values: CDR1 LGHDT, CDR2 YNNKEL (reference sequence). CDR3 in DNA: TGTGCCAGCAGCCAAACTAGTCGCTATGGCTACACCTTC. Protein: CASSQTSRYGYTF.

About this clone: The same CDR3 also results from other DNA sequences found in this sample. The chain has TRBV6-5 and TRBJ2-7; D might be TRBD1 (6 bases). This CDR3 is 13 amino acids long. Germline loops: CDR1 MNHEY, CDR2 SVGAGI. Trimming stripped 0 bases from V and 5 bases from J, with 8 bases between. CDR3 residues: CASSYSRGHEQYF. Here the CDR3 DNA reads TGTGCCAGCAGTTACTCCAGGGGCCACGAGCAGTACTTC.

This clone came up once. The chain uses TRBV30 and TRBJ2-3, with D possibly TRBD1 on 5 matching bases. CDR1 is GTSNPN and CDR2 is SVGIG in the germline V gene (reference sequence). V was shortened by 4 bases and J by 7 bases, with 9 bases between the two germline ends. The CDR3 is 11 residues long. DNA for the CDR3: TGTGCCTGGACCAGGGCGAATACGCAGTATTTT. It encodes CAWTRANTQYF.

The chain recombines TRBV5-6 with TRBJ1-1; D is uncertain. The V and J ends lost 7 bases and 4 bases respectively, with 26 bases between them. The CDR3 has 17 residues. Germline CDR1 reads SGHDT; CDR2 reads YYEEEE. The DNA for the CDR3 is TGTGCCAGCCTACAATTCGGCGGGGAGGAACGGCTCACTGAAGCTTTCTTT. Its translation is CASLQFGGEERLTEAFF.

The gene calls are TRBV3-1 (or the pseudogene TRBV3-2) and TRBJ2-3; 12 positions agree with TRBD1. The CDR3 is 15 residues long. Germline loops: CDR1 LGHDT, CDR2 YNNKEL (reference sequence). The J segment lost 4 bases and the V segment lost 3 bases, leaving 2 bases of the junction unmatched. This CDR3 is CASSQGQGASDTQYF. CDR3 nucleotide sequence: TGTGCCAGCAGCCAGGGACAGGGGGCCTCAGATACGCAGTATTTT.

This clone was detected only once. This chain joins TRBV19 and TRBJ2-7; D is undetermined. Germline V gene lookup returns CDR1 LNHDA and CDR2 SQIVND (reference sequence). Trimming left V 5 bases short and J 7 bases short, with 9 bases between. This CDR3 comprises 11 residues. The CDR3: CASSWSSEQYF. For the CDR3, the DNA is TGTGCCAGTAGTTGGTCCAGTGAGCAGTACTTC.

Here the CDR3 reads CASSLAGGESYEQYF. DNA for the CDR3: TGTGCCAGCAGCTTAGCTGGGGGGGAGTCCTACGAGCAGTACTTC. This chain connects TRBV7-2 to TRBJ2-7, with TRBD2 matching 7 bases. Germline V gene lookup returns CDR1 SGHTA and CDR2 FQGNSA. The CDR3 spans 15 residues. V trimming: 0 bases; J trimming: 1 base; junction bases outside the gene matches: 3.

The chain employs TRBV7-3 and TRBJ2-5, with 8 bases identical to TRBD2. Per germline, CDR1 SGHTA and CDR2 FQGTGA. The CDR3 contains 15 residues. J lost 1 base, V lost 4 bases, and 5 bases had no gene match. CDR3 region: CASSSSGGLQETQYF. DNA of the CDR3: TGTGCCAGCAGCTCGTCGGGGGGGCTCCAAGAGACCCAGTACTTC.

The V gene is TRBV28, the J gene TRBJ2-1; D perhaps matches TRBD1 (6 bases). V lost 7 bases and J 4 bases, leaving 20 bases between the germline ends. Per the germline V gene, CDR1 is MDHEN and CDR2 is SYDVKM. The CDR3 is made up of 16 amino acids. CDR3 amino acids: CASNAGPRDNYNEQFF. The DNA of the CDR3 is TGTGCCAGCAATGCCGGGCCCCGGGACAATTACAATGAGCAGTTCTTC. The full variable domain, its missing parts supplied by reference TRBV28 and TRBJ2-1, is DVKVTQSSRYLVKRTGEKVFLECVQDMDHENMFWYRQDPGLGLRLIYFSYDVKMKEKGDIPEGYSVSREKKERFSLILESASTNQTSMYLCASNAGPRDNYNEQFFGPGTRLTVL.

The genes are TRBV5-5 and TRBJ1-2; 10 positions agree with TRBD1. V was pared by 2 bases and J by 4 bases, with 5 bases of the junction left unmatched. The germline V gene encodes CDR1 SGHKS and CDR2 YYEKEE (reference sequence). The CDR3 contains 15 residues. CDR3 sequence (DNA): TGTGCCAGCAGCTTAGGGACAGGGGCGGCCTATGGCTACACCTTC. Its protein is CASSLGTGAAYGYTF.

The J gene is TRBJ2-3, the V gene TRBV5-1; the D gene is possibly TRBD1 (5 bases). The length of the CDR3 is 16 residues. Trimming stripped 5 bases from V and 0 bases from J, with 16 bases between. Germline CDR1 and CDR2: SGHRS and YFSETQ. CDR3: CASSLQGGYSTDTQYF. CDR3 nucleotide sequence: TGCGCCAGCAGTCTTCAGGGCGGTTACAGCACAGATACGCAGTATTTT. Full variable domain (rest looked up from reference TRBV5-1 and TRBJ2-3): KAGVTQTPRYLIKTRGQQVTLSCSPISGHRSVSWYQQTPGQGLQFLFEYFSETQRNKGNFPGRFSGRQFSNSRSEMNVSTLELGDSALYLCASSLQGGYSTDTQYFGPGTRLTVL.

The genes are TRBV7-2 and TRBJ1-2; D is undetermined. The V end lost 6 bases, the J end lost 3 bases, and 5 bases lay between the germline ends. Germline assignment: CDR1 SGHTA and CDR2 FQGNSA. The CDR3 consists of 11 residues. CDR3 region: CASRRDYGYTF. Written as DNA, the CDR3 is TGTGCCAGCAGACGAGACTATGGCTACACCTTC.

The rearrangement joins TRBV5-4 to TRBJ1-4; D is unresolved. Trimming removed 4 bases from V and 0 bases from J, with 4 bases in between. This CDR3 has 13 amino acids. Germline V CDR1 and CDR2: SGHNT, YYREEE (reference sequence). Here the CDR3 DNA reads TGTGCCAGCAGCCTTTCAACTAATGAAAAACTGTTTTTT. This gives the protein CASSLSTNEKLFF.

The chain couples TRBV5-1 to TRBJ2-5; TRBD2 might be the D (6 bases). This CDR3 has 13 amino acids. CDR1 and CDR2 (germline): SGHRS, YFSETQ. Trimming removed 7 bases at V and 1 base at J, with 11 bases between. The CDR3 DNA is TGCGCCAGCCGCGGGGACGGCCAAGAGACCCAGTACTTC. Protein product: CASRGDGQETQYF.

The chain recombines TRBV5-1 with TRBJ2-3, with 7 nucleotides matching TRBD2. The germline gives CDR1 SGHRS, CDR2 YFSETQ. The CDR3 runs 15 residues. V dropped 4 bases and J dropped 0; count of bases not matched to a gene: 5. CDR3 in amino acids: CASSPHGGSTDTQYF. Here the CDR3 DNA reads TGCGCCAGCAGCCCGCACGGGGGGAGCACAGATACGCAGTATTTT.

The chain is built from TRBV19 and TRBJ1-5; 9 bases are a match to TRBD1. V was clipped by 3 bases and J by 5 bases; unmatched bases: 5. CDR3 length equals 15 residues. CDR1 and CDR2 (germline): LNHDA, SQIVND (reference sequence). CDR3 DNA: TGTGCCAGTAGTATTCCGGGACAGGGTCATCAGCCCCAGCATTTT. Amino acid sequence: CASSIPGQGHQPQHF.

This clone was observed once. CDR3 in DNA: TGTGCCAGCAGCCCCGGACAGGGGGCCGCCCGGACCGGGGAGCTGTTTTTT. This codes for CASSPGQGAARTGELFF. The rearrangement uses TRBV11-3 and TRBJ2-2; TRBD1 matches at 11 bases. Germline trimming cut 5 bases from V and 5 bases from J; bases unmatched to any gene: 10. CDR3 length equals 17 residues. CDR1 is SGHNT, CDR2 YENEEA, per germline.

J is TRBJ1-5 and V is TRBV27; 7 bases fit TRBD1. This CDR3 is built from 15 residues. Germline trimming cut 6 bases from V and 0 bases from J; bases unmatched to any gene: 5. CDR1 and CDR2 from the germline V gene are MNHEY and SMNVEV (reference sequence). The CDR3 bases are TGTGCCAGCAGGCCGGGACAGAGTAGCAATCAGCCCCAGCATTTT. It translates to CASRPGQSSNQPQHF.

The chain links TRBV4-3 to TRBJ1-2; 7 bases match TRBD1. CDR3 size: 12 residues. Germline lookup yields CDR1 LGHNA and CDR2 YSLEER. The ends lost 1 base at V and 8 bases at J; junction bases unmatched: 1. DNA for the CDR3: TGCGCCAGCAGCCAAGGACAGGGAGGCTACACCTTC. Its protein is CASSQGQGGYTF.

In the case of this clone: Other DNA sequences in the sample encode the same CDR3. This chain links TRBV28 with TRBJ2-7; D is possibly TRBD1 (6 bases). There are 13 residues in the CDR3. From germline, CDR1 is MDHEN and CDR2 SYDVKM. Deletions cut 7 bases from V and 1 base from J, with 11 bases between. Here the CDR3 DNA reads TGTGCCAGCATCCCGACAGGTTCCTACGAGCAGTACTTC. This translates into CASIPTGSYEQYF.

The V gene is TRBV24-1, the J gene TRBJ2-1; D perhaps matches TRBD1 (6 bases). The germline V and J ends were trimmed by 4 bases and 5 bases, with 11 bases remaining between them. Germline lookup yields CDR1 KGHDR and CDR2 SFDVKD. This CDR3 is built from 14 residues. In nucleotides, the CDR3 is TGTGCCACCAGTGACCGTGGACAGAACAATGAGCAGTTCTTC. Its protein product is CATSDRGQNNEQFF.

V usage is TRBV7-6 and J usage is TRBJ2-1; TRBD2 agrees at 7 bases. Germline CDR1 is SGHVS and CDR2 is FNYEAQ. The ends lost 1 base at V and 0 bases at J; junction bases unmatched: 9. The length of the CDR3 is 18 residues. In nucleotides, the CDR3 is TGTGCCAGCAGCTTAGGGGGTCCACTAGCGTCCTCCTACAATGAGCAGTTCTTC. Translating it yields CASSLGGPLASSYNEQFF.

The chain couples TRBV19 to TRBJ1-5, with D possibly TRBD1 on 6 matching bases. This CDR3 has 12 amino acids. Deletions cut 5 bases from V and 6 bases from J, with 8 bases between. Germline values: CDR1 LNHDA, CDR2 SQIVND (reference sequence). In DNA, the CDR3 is TGTGCCAGTAGTTCCAGGGGTCAGCCCCAGCATTTT. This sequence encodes CASSSRGQPQHF.

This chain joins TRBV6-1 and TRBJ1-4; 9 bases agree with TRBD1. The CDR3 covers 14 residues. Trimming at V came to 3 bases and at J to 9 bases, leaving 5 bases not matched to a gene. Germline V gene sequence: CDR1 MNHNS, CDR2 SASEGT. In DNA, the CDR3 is TGTGCCAGCAGTGACGGGACAGGGTCTAAAAAACTGTTTTTT. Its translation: CASSDGTGSKKLFF.

DNA of the CDR3: TGTGCCAGCAGCTTAGATACAGGGGCTGGCTATGGCTACACCTTC. This codes for CASSLDTGAGYGYTF. J is TRBJ1-2 and V is TRBV7-2, with 7 nucleotides matching TRBD1. Germline V gene data show CDR1 as SGHTA and CDR2 as FQGNSA. The ends lost 1 base at V and 4 bases at J; junction bases unmatched: 6. The CDR3 consists of 15 residues.

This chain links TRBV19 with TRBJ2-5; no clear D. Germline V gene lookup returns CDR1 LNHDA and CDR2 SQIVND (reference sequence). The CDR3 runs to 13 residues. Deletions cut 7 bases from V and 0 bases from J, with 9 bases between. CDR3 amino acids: CASKLTDQETQYF. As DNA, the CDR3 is TGTGCCAGTAAACTTACGGACCAAGAGACCCAGTACTTC.

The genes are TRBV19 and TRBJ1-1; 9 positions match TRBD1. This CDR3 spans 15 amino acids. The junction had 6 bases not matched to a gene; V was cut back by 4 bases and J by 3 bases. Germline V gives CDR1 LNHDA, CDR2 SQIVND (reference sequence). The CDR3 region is CASSRTGQGDTEAFF. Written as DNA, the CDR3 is TGTGCCAGTAGTAGAACGGGACAGGGAGACACTGAAGCTTTCTTT.